This T cell receptor beta chain was sequenced for a study of blood T cells in healthy people across ages. Overall study findings and caveats: Both naive CD4+ cell counts and diversity were greater in long-lived donors than in aged donors. Higher naive T cell percentage went strongly together with higher TCR beta diversity.

Alongside a J-beta primer mix, a sample-barcoded 5' primer served in a second PCR lasting roughly 6 to 11 cycles. Individual samples furnished no less than 2.5 million CDR3-containing paired-end reads apiece. TCRdb reprocessed the 5' RACE reads via MiXCR and lists one record per CDR3 protein. The sample yields hundreds of thousands of distinct CDR3 sequences, roughly three fifths seen once. V shed 7 bases and J 2 bases; nucleotides not matched to a gene: 4. The CDR3 runs 13 residues. In germline, CDR1 is SEHNR, CDR2 FQNEAQ (reference sequence). This clonotype was counted between two and nine times. Its matching antigen is unknown.

The chain combines TRBV7-9 with TRBJ2-7; 8 positions match TRBD2. Specimen: blood. The origin of this receptor is a middle-aged man in good health. The CDR3 DNA follows: TGTGCCAGCAACACAGCGGGAGCCTACGAGCAGTACTTC. Translated: CASNTAGAYEQYF.